This T cell receptor (beta chain) derives from a study of T cells of healthy individuals. TCRdb fed the 5' RACE reads into MiXCR, producing one record per CDR3 protein. The sample lists approximately 89,000 distinct CDR3 sequences; roughly 5.1% were seen once. This receptor was identified in a female donor in good health.

DNA of the CDR3: TGTGCCAGCAGTTTAAGTAGACAGCGGCTCACCTTC. It is translated as CASSLSRQRLTF. V gene TRBV27 combines with J gene TRBJ1-2; tentatively, D is TRBD1 (5 bases). Germline loops: CDR1 MNHEY, CDR2 SMNVEV (reference sequence). Trimming removed 2 bases from V and 13 bases from J, with 14 bases in between. The CDR3 extends over 12 amino acids.